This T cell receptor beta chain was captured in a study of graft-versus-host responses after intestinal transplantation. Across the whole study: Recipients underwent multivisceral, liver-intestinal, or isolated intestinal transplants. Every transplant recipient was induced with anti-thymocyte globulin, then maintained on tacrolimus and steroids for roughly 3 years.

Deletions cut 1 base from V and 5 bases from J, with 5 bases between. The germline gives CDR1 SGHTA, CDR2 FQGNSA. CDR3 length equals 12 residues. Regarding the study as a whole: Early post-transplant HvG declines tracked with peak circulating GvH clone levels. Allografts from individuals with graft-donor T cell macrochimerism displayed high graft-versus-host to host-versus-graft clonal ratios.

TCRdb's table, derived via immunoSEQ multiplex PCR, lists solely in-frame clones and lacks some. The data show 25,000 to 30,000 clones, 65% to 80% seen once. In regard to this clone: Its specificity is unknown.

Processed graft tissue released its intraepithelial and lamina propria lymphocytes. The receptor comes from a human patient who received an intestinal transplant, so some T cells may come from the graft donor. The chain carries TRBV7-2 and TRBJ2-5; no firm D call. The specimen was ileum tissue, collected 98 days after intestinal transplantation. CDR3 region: CASSLVGETQYF. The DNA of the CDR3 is TGTGCCAGCAGCTTAGTTGGGGAGACCCAGTACTTC.